The subject of this entry is one TCR beta chain. Its specificity is unknown. Here immunoSEQ multiplex PCR was the method, and the copy in TCRdb shows in-frame clones only, minus some. The sample has around 1 million clones, over 60% seen once. This sample was taken from a study of shared clonotypes between healthy human individuals. Study conclusions and caveats: Researchers found naive subsets generally carried larger estimated richness than memory subsets. Genetic and exposure-history diversity was limited by the small donor number.

Trimming shortened V by 5 bases and J by 4 bases, and 8 bases separated the two germline ends. The CDR3 length is 13 residues. The V gene's germline CDR1 is MGHDK and CDR2 SYGVNS. Source material: memory CD4+ T cells sorted from blood. Subset reported: CD45RA-negative fraction. The genes are TRBV25-1 and TRBJ2-2; no clear D. The clonotype comes from a man younger than 35 in good health. CDR3 in amino acids: CASSTQSTGELFF. CDR3 sequence (DNA): TGTGCCAGCAGTACACAAAGCACCGGGGAGCTGTTTTTT.